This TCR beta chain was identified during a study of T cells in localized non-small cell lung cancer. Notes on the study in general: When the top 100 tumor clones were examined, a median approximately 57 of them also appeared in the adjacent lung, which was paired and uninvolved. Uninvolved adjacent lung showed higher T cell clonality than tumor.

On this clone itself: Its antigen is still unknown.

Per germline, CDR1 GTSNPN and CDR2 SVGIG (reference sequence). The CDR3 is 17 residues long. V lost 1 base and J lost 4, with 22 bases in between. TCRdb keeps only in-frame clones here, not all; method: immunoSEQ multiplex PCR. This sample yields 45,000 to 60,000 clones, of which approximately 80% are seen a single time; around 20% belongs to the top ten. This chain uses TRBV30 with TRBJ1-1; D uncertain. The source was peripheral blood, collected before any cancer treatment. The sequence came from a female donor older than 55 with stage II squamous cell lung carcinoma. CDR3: CAWSAGRSRSRGTEAFF. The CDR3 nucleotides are TGTGCCTGGAGTGCCGGCAGGTCTAGGAGTCGGGGCACTGAAGCTTTCTTT.